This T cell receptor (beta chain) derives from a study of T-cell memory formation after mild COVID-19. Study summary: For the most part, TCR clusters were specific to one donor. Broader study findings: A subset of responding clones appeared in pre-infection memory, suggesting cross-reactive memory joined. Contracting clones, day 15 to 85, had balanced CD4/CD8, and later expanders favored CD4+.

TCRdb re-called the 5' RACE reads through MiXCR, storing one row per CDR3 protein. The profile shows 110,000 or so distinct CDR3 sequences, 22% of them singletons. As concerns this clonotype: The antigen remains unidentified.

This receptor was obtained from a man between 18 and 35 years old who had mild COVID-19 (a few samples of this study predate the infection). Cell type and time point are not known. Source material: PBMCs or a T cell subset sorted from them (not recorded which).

DNA for the CDR3: TGTGCCAGCAGTTCCCGGGACCGGGAGAAGTCACCCCTCCACTTT. Encoded protein: CASSSRDREKSPLHF. V gene TRBV12-3 or TRBV12-4 combines with J gene TRBJ1-6; D is perhaps TRBD1 (5 bases). Trimming left V 4 bases short and J 10 bases short, with 17 bases between. This CDR3 contains 15 residues.